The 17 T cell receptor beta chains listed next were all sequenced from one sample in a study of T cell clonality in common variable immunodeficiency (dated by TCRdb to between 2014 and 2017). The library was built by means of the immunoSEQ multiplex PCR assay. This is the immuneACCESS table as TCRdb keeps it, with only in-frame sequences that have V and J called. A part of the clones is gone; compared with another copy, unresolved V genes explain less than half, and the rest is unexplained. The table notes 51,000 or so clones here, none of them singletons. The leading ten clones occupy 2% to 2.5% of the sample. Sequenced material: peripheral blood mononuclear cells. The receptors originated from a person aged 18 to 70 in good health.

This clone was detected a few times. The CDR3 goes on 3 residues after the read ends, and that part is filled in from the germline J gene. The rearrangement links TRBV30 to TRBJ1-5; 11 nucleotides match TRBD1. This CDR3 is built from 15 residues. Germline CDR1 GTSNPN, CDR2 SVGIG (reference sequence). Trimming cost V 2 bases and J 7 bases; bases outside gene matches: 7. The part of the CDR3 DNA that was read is TGTGCCTGGAGTCCGGACAGGGGGCAGGGACAGCCC. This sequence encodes CAWSPDRGQGQP. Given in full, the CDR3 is CAWSPDRGQGQPQHF.

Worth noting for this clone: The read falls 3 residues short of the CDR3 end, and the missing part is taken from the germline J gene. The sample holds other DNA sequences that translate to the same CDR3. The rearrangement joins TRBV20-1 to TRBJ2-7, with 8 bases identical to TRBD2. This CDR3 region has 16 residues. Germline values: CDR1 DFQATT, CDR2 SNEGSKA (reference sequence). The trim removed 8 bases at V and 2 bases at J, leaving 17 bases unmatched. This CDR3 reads CSMALRGLGSTYEQYF. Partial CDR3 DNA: TGCAGTATGGCTTTAAGGGGACTAGGTAGTACCTACGAG.

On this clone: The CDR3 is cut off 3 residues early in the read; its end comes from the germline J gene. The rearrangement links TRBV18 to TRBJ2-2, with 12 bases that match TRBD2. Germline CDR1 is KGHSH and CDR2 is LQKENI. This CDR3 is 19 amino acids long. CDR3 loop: CASSPQRLAGDSGANVLFF. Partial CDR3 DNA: TGTGCCAGCTCACCACAAAGACTAGCGGGAGATTCTGGGGCCAACGTG.

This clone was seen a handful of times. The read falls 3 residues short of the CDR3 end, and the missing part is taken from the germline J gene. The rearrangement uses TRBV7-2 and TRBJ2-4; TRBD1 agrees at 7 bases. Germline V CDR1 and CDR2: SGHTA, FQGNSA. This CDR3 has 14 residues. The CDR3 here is CASSSGQVFGGQYF. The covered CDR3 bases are TGTGCCAGCAGCTCCGGACAGGTTTTTGGGGGT.

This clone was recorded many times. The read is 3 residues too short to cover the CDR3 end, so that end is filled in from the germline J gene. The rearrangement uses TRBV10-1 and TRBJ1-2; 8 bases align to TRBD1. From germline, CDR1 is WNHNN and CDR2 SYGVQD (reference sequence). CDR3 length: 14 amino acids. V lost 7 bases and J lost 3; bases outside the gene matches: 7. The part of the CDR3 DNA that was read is TGCGCCAGCATCCCGGGACAGGTGGACTATGGC. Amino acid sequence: CASIPGQVDYG. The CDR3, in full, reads CASIPGQVDYGYTF.

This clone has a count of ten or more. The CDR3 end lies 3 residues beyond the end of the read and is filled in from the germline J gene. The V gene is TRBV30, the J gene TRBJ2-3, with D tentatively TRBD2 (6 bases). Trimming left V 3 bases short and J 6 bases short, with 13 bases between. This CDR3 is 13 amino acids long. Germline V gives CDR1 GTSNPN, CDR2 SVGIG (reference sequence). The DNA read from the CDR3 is TGTGCCTGGAGGGGGACTGGCGTGGATACG. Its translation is CAWRGTGVDT. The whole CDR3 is CAWRGTGVDTQYF. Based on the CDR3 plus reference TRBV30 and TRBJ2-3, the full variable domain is SQTIHQWPATLVQPVGSPLSLECTVEGTSNPNLYWYRQAAGRGLQLLFYSVGIGQISSEVPQNLSASRPQDRQFILSSKKLLLSDSGFYLCAWRGTGVDTQYFGPGTRLTVL.

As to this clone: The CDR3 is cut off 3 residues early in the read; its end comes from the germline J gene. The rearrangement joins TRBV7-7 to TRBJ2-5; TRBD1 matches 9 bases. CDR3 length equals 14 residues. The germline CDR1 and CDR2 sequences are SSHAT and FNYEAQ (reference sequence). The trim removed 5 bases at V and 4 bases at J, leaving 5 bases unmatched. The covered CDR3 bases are TGTGCCAGCAGCCCGGGGACAGGGATAGAGACC. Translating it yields CASSPGTGIET. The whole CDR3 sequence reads CASSPGTGIETQYF.

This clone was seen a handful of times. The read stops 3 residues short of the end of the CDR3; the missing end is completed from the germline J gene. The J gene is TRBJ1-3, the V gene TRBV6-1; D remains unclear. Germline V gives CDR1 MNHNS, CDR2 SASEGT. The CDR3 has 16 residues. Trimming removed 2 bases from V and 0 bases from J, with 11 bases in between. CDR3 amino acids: CASSETESRSGNTIYF. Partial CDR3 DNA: TGTGCCAGCAGTGAAACAGAAAGCCGCTCTGGAAACACC.

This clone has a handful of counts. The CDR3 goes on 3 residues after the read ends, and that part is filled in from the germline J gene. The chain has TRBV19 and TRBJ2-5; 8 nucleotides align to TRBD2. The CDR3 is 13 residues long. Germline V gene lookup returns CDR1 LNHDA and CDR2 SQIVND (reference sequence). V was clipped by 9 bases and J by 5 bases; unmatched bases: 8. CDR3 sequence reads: CASRGGNAETQYF. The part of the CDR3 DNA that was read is TGTGCCAGCCGGGGGGGGAATGCGGAGACC.

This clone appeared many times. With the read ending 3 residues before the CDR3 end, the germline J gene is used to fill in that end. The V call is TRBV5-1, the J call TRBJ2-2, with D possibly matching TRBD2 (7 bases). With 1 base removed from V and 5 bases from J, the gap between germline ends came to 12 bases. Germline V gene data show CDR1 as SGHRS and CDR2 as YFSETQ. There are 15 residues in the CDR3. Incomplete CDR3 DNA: TGCGCCAGCAGCTTGTGGGGGCGGGAGACCGGGGAG. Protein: CASSLWGRETGE. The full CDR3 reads CASSLWGRETGELFF.

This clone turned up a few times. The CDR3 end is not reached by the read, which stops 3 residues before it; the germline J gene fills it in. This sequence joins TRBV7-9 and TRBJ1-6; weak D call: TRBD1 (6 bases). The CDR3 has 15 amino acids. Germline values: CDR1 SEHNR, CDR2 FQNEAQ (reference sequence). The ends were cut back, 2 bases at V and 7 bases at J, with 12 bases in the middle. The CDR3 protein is CASSLQDSDNSPLHF. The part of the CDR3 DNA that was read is TGTGCCAGCAGCTTACAGGACAGTGACAATTCACCC.

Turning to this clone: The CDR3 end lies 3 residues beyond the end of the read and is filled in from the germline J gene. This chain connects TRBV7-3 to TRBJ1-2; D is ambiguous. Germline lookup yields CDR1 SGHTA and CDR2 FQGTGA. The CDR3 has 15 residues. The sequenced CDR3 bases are TGTGCCAGCAGTTCACTAGCGGGAGTTTTGAATGAC. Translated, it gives CASSSLAGVLND. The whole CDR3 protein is CASSSLAGVLNDYTF.

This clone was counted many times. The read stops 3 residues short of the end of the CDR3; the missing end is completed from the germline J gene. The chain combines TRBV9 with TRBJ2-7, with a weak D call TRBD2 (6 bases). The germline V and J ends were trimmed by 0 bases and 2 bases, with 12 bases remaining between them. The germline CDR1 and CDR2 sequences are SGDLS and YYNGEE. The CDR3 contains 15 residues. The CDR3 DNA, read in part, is TGTGCCAGCAGCGTAGCGGCTAGCGCCGCCTACGAG. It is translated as CASSVAASAAYE. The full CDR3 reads CASSVAASAAYEQYF.

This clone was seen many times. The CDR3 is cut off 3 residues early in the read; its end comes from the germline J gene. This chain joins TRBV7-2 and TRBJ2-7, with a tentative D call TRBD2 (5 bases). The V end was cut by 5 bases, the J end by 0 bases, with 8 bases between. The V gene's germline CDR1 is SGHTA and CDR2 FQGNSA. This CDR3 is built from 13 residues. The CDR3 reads CASSITSSYEQYF. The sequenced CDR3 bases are TGTGCCAGCAGCATAACTAGCTCCTACGAG.

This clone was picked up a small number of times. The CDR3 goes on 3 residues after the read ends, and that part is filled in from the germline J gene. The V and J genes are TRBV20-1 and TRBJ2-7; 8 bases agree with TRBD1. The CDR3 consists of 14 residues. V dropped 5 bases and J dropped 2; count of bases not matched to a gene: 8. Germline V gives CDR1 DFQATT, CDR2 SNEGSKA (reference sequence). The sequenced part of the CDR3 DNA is TGCAGTGCTCATCGACAGGGGTTAGCCTACGAG. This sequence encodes CSAHRQGLAYE. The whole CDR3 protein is CSAHRQGLAYEQYF.

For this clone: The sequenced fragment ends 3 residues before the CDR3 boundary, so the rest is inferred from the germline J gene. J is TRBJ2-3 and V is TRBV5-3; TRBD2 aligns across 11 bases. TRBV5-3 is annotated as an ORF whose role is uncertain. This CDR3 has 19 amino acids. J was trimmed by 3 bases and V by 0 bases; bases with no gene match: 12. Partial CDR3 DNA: TGTGCCAGAAGCTTGGCCAACGTGCGCCTAGCGGGGGGAACAGATACG. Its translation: CARSLANVRLAGGTDT. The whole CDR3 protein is CARSLANVRLAGGTDTQYF.

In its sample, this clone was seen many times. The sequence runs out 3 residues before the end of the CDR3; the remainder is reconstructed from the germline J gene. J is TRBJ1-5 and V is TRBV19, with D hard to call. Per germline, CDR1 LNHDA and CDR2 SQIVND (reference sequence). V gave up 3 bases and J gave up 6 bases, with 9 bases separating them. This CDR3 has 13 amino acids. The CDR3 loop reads CASSISPGQPQHF. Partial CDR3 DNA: TGTGCCAGTAGTATCTCACCAGGTCAGCCC.